The 9 T cell receptor beta chains below all came from one sample that was sequenced in a study of blood T cell repertoires in COVID-19. Sequencing used immunoSEQ multiplex PCR; TCRdb keeps in-frame clones, though not all of them. The top ten hold approximately 20% of the sample, which has fewer than 250,000 clones, 80% to 85% seen once. Input material: peripheral blood. The receptors derive from a man aged 25-45 years with active or convalescent COVID-19.

This chain uses TRBV7-3 with TRBJ2-7; TRBD2 matches 7 bases. The CDR3 has 15 amino acids. With V trimmed by 5 bases and J by 2 bases, 9 bases remained unmatched. Germline-derived CDR1 and CDR2 are SGHTA and FQGTGA. The CDR3 loop is CASSLGPAGAYEQYF. DNA of the CDR3: TGTGCCAGCAGCCTCGGACCGGCGGGAGCCTACGAGCAGTACTTC.

This sequence joins TRBV7-8 and TRBJ2-7; 8 positions match TRBD1. CDR3 length equals 15 residues. Trimming removed 1 base from V and 4 bases from J; junction bases left unmatched: 6. Per germline, CDR1 SGHVS and CDR2 FQNEAQ. This CDR3 is CASSLGGTGGYEQYF. In DNA form, the CDR3 reads TGTGCCAGCAGCTTAGGCGGGACAGGAGGGTACGAGCAGTACTTC.

The chain combines TRBV6-5 with TRBJ2-2, with a tentative D call TRBD1 (6 bases). CDR1 and CDR2 (germline): MNHEY, SVGAGI. The CDR3 extends over 12 amino acids. V lost 6 bases and J lost 9, with 11 bases in between. CDR3 DNA sequence: TGTGCCAGCAGCCAGGACAGTTGGGAGCTGTTTTTT. Encoded protein: CASSQDSWELFF.

V and J are TRBV9 and TRBJ2-7; 7 bases align to TRBD2. J was trimmed by 9 bases and V by 0 bases; bases with no gene match: 9. CDR1 is SGDLS, CDR2 YYNGEE, per germline. This CDR3 comprises 14 residues. The CDR3 spells CASSVGGGSGTQYF. The CDR3 DNA sequence: TGTGCCAGCAGCGTAGGTGGCGGGAGTGGGACGCAGTACTTC.

This sequence joins TRBV5-1 and TRBJ2-7; 7 bases match TRBD1. Germline V gene lookup returns CDR1 SGHRS and CDR2 YFSETQ. V lost 0 bases and J lost 4; bases outside the gene matches: 10. The CDR3 has 16 amino acids. The chain's CDR3 is CASSLASGTAIYEQYF. The CDR3 DNA reads as TGCGCCAGCAGCTTGGCGTCCGGGACAGCCATATACGAGCAGTACTTC.

The rearrangement links TRBV7-6 to TRBJ2-2, with 10 bases aligning to TRBD2. Germline-derived CDR1 and CDR2 are SGHVS and FNYEAQ. The CDR3 has 15 residues. J gave up 3 bases and V 2 bases, and 0 bases lay outside the gene matches. The CDR3 DNA reads as TGTGCCAGCAGCTTACTAGCGGGGGACACCGGGGAGCTGTTTTTT. This translates into CASSLLAGDTGELFF. Variable domain in full (rest from reference TRBV7-6 and TRBJ2-2): GAGVSQSPRYKVTKRGQDVALRCDPISGHVSLYWYRQALGQGPEFLTYFNYEAQQDKSGLPNDRFSAERPEGSISTLTIQRTEQRDSAMYRCASSLLAGDTGELFFGEGSRLTVL.

The chain combines TRBV27 with TRBJ1-1; TRBD1 matches at 8 bases. J gave up 3 bases and V 6 bases, and 6 bases lay outside the gene matches. Germline V gene sequence: CDR1 MNHEY, CDR2 SMNVEV (reference sequence). This CDR3 comprises 14 residues. CDR3 nucleotide sequence: TGTGCCAGCAGATCAGGGGGCTCGGACACTGAAGCTTTCTTT. Its protein product is CASRSGGSDTEAFF.

This clone was counted between two and nine times. This chain connects TRBV7-9 to TRBJ2-1; D remains unclear. The CDR3 runs 15 residues. Germline CDR1 reads SEHNR; CDR2 reads FQNEAQ (reference sequence). V was trimmed by 2 bases and J by 4 bases, leaving 12 bases between them. The CDR3 region is CASSLRRGTYNEQFF. Here the CDR3 DNA reads TGTGCCAGCAGCTTACGTCGCGGTACTTACAATGAGCAGTTCTTC.

This sequence joins TRBV6-5 and TRBJ2-5; D not resolved. The germline V gene has CDR1 MNHEY and CDR2 SVGAGI. V was cut by 6 bases and J by 5 bases, with 13 bases left in between. There are 13 residues in the CDR3. The CDR3 sequence is CASSRPRRETQYF. The DNA of the CDR3 is TGTGCCAGCAGCCGTCCGAGGCGGGAGACCCAGTACTTC.